This TCR beta chain was obtained from a study of blood T cell repertoires in COVID-19. Background on the study: The cDNA or gDNA used as material had been derived from T cells, B-cell-depleted T cells, or PBMCs.

This CDR3 is built from 20 residues. From germline, CDR1 is GTSNPN and CDR2 SVGIG (reference sequence). V trimming: 3 bases; J trimming: 6 bases; junction bases outside the gene matches: 24. Assay: immunoSEQ multiplex PCR; the TCRdb copy retains only in-frame clones and omits some. In the table there are some 230,000 clones, 83% of which are singletons. Sequenced material: peripheral blood. This receptor was taken from a woman in her fifties or sixties with acute or convalescent COVID-19. V gene TRBV30 combines with J gene TRBJ2-1, with TRBD1 matching 9 bases. CDR3 coding DNA: TGTGCCTGGAGGGTTGGACTCGGGACAGGGTCTGCTGTTGGCGTCAATGAGCAGTTCTTC. It specifies CAWRVGLGTGSAVGVNEQFF.